The 10 T cell receptor beta chains in this list originate from one sample, sequenced in a study of blood T cells in healthy people across ages. With a J-beta primer mix and a sample-barcoded 5' primer, a second PCR ran about 7 to 11 cycles. In TCRdb, the 5' RACE reads were re-called with MiXCR into one record per CDR3 protein. Among over 1,500,000 distinct CDR3 sequences listed, about 39% were seen once. Specimen: blood. These TCRs come from a human donor in good health.

In this sample, this clonotype turned up a few times. The V gene is TRBV6-2 or TRBV6-3, the J gene TRBJ2-5; D may be TRBD1 (5 bases). The CDR3 totals 15 residues. CDR1 MNHEY and CDR2 SVGEGT come from the germline V gene. V shed 6 bases and J shed 1 base, with 15 bases lying between them. DNA of the CDR3: TGTGCCAGCAGATCCCACACTGACAGCCAAGAGACCCAGTACTTC. Amino acid sequence: CASRSHTDSQETQYF.

The CDR3 DNA sequence: TGTGCCAGCAGTTACTCAGGCAGGTCGGCGGCTGTCTACACCTTC. This gives the protein CASSYSGRSAAVYTF. This chain uses TRBV6-5 with TRBJ1-2; D gene unclear. The CDR3 has 15 amino acids. Deletions cut 0 bases from V and 10 bases from J, with 18 bases between. The germline gives CDR1 MNHEY, CDR2 SVGAGI.

This clonotype has more than one count but fewer than ten. The V and J genes are TRBV29-1 and TRBJ1-1, with a possible D match to TRBD1 (5 bases). The germline gives CDR1 SQVTM, CDR2 ANQGSEA. V lost 5 bases and J 1 base, leaving 8 bases between the germline ends. The CDR3 is 12 amino acids. DNA of the CDR3: TGCAGCGTTTCAGGGCCGAACACTGAAGCTTTCTTT. Encoded protein: CSVSGPNTEAFF.

Of note for this clonotype: One end of the junction varies from germline; a read error may be responsible. This chain joins TRBV5-1 and TRBJ1-4, with 8 bases aligning to TRBD1. CDR1 is SGHRS and CDR2 is YFSETQ in the germline V gene. The CDR3 extends over 17 amino acids. The CDR3 loop reads CASSFDSTQGVDEKLFF. In DNA form, the CDR3 reads TGCGCCAGCAGCTTCGATAGCACACAGGGGGTAGATGAAAAGCTGTTTTTT.

The chain is built from TRBV12-3 or TRBV12-4 and TRBJ1-2; 7 bases align to TRBD1. With 8 bases clipped from V and 0 bases from J, the junction kept 18 bases outside the gene matches. This CDR3 has 18 amino acids. CDR3 in amino acids: CASSPTTWTGPSNYGYTF. The DNA for the CDR3 is TGTGCCAGCTCCCCTACCACTTGGACAGGACCCTCTAACTATGGCTACACCTTC.

This clonotype was seen more than once but under ten times. The CDR3 loop reads CASSHLTGYEQYF. The DNA of the CDR3 is TGCGCCAGCAGCCACCTAACAGGGTACGAGCAGTACTTC. The rearrangement uses TRBV4-1 and TRBJ2-7; D is possibly TRBD1 (6 bases). Germline-derived CDR1 and CDR2 are MGHRA and YSYEKL. V was trimmed by 3 bases and J by 4 bases, leaving 10 bases between them. The CDR3 covers 13 residues.

The rearrangement uses TRBV7-9 and TRBJ1-2; D ambiguous. In germline, CDR1 is SEHNR, CDR2 FQNEAQ (reference sequence). CDR3 length equals 13 residues. V was pared by 5 bases and J by 1 base, with 8 bases between. The CDR3 nucleotides read TGTGCCAGCAGCCCCCTCAATAACTATGGCTACACCTTC. Amino acids: CASSPLNNYGYTF. Supplemented by reference TRBV7-9 and TRBJ1-2, the full variable domain reads DTGVSQNPRHKITKRGQNVTFRCDPISEHNRLYWYRQTLGQGPEFLTYFQNEAQLEKSRLLSDRFSAERPKGSFSTLEIQRTEQGDSAMYLCASSPLNNYGYTFGSGTRLTVV.

As DNA, the CDR3 is TGTGCCAGCAAGGGGGGGGGATTCAGCACAGATACGCAGTATTTT. Translated: CASKGGGFSTDTQYF. The chain links TRBV2 to TRBJ2-3, with D maybe TRBD2 (7 bases). From germline, CDR1 is SNHLY and CDR2 FYNNEI. The CDR3 runs to 15 residues. The ends were cut back, 7 bases at V and 0 bases at J, with 14 bases in the middle.

The V and J genes are TRBV28 and TRBJ2-1; either TRBD1 or TRBD2 may fit D (7 bases each). Germline V CDR1 and CDR2: MDHEN, SYDVKM. The CDR3 has 15 amino acids. Trimming took 5 bases from V and 5 from J, leaving 16 bases between them. CDR3 in DNA: TGTGCCAGCAGTCCCGCGGGGGACAGAGACAATGAGCAGTTCTTC. Its translation: CASSPAGDRDNEQFF.

This clonotype was counted only a few times. This chain connects TRBV7-2 to TRBJ1-1, with TRBD1 identical over 8 bases. Unmatched junction bases numbered 11, after V lost 3 bases and J lost 5 bases. CDR1 is SGHTA and CDR2 is FQGNSA in the germline V gene. This CDR3 region has 16 residues. CDR3 coding DNA: TGTGCCAGCAGCTTCAACCGGGACAGGAGGCGGACTGAAGCTTTCTTT. This translates into CASSFNRDRRRTEAFF.